This is a list of T cell receptor beta chains from one sample in a study of shared clonotypes between healthy human individuals. Sequencing was performed with immunoSEQ multiplex PCR; in TCRdb, only in-frame clones are kept and a portion is missing. This sample has over 1.4 million clones, with around 97% found just once. The specimen sequenced was naive CD4+ T cells sorted from blood. These TCRs come from a man between 25 and 39 years old in good health. The CDR3 runs from the conserved cysteine through the conserved F or W. D genes are given only for firm matches. The listing skips clone size in some rows; elsewhere it reads once, few, many or a size class.

clone_size	v_call	d_call	j_call	cdr3_aa	cdr3_nt
.	TRBV9	.	TRBJ1-4	CASSVGTGRQEWGEKLFF	TGTGCCAGCAGCGTAGGTACGGGGAGACAGGAATGGGGTGAAAAACTGTTTTTT
.	TRBV28	.	TRBJ2-1	CASSFNSGLYNEQFF	TGTGCCAGCAGTTTCAATAGCGGTTTATACAATGAGCAGTTCTTC
once	TRBV5-5	TRBD2	TRBJ2-7	CASSLPGLAGDEQYF	TGTGCCAGCAGCTTACCGGGACTAGCGGGAGATGAGCAGTACTTC
.	TRBV18	TRBD2	TRBJ2-1	CASSPLPPSGIWDEQFF	TGTGCCAGCTCACCCCTCCCACCTAGCGGGATTTGGGATGAGCAGTTCTTC
.	TRBV7-3	.	TRBJ2-1	CASSLTGTPYNEQFF	TGTGCCAGCAGCTTAACCGGGACCCCCTACAATGAGCAGTTCTTC
.	TRBV28	.	TRBJ2-1	CASRGVVGGYSYNEQFF	TGTGCCAGCAGGGGAGTGGTAGGCGGGTACTCCTACAATGAGCAGTTCTTC
.	TRBV7-3	.	TRBJ2-2	CASRDTGELFF	TGTGCCAGCCGGGACACCGGGGAGCTGTTTTTT
.	TRBV28	TRBD1	TRBJ2-6	CASSLTGTGSGANVLTF	TGTGCCAGCAGTTTAACCGGGACAGGGTCCGGGGCCAACGTCCTGACTTTC
.	TRBV5-5	.	TRBJ1-2	CASSAPWSNYGYTF	TGTGCCAGCAGCGCCCCGTGGAGTAACTATGGCTACACCTTC
.	TRBV6-5	TRBD1	TRBJ2-7	CATLIGQGVAYEQYF	TGTGCCACCCTGATCGGACAGGGAGTAGCCTACGAGCAGTACTTC
.	TRBV7-2	TRBD1	TRBJ2-2	CASRTTGTDTGELFF	TGTGCCAGCAGAACGACAGGGACGGACACCGGGGAGCTGTTTTTT
.	TRBV27	TRBD1	TRBJ2-2	CASSTRQGAIGELFF	TGTGCCAGCAGCACTAGACAGGGGGCGATCGGGGAGCTGTTTTTT
once	TRBV5-1	TRBD2	TRBJ2-1	CASSTGLANFRTNEQFF	TGCGCCAGCAGCACAGGACTAGCGAACTTTAGAACCAATGAGCAGTTCTTC
.	TRBV28	.	TRBJ2-7	CASKPPVSYEQYF	TGTGCCAGTAAACCCCCCGTTTCCTACGAGCAGTACTTC
.	TRBV5-4	TRBD2	TRBJ2-3	CASSSWTSGSTDTQYF	TGTGCCAGCAGCTCCTGGACTAGCGGTAGCACAGATACGCAGTATTTT
.	TRBV5-5	TRBD2	TRBJ2-7	CASRREVTPSGRFYEQYF	TGTGCCAGCCGCAGAGAGGTTACTCCTAGCGGGAGATTCTACGAGCAGTACTTC
.	TRBV15	TRBD1	TRBJ2-7	CASTRDRGGEQYF	TGTGCCAGTACGCGGGACAGGGGTGGCGAGCAGTACTTC
.	TRBV18	.	TRBJ1-5	CASSPSGNQPQHF	TGTGCCAGCTCACCATCAGGGAATCAGCCCCAGCATTTT
.	TRBV30	.	TRBJ1-3	CAWSSNTIYF	TGTGCCTGGAGTAGCAACACCATATATTTT
.	TRBV27	.	TRBJ2-2	CASSLSSGTITGELFF	TGTGCCAGCAGTTTAAGTTCAGGGACAATCACCGGGGAGCTGTTTTTT
.	TRBV5-1	.	TRBJ2-5	CASSRSREETQYF	TGCGCCAGCAGCAGGAGCCGGGAAGAGACCCAGTACTTC
.	TRBV4-1	TRBD1	TRBJ1-1	CASSQTGGVGTEAFF	TGCGCCAGCAGCCAGACAGGGGGCGTCGGAACTGAAGCTTTCTTT
once	TRBV5-1	TRBD2	TRBJ2-1	CASSQWLGSGTLSSSYNEQFF	TGCGCCAGCAGCCAATGGCTTGGTAGCGGGACCCTTTCTAGCTCCTACAATGAGCAGTTCTTC
.	TRBV4-2	TRBD2	TRBJ2-7	CASSQVSTHSGSFSYEQYF	TGTGCCAGCAGCCAAGTTTCCACCCATAGCGGGAGTTTCTCCTACGAGCAGTACTTC
once	TRBV10-3	.	TRBJ2-1	CAISLNRAMAPYNEQFF	TGTGCCATCAGTTTAAACAGGGCGATGGCACCCTACAATGAGCAGTTCTTC
few	TRBV5-1	TRBD2	TRBJ2-1	CASSWGGYNEQFF	TGCGCCAGCAGCTGGGGGGGCTACAATGAGCAGTTCTTC
.	TRBV18	.	TRBJ2-2	CASSPRDFGELFF	TGTGCCAGCTCACCGAGGGACTTCGGGGAGCTGTTTTTT
.	TRBV28	.	TRBJ2-3	CASSGQGAWEGGDTQYF	TGTGCCAGCAGCGGTCAGGGCGCGTGGGAAGGAGGAGATACGCAGTATTTT
once	TRBV5-1	TRBD1	TRBJ1-1	CASSLFPSQGGRDTEAFF	TGCGCCAGCAGCTTGTTTCCTTCTCAAGGGGGCCGGGACACTGAAGCTTTCTTT
.	TRBV5-6	.	TRBJ2-2	CASSQMAGNTGELFF	TGTGCCAGCAGCCAGATGGCAGGAAACACCGGGGAGCTGTTTTTT
once	TRBV2	.	TRBJ1-1	CASSFGGTEAFF	TGTGCCAGCAGCTTCGGGGGCACTGAAGCTTTCTTT
.	TRBV2	TRBD1	TRBJ1-2	CAANRYRGQGNYGYTF	TGTGCCGCCAATCGCTACAGGGGGCAGGGTAACTATGGCTACACCTTC
once	TRBV7-2	.	TRBJ2-2	CASSRNRVPNTGELFF	TGTGCCAGCAGCCGTAACAGGGTGCCAAACACCGGGGAGCTGTTTTTT
.	TRBV5-1	.	TRBJ1-3	CASSLFAPSGNTIYF	TGCGCCAGCAGCTTGTTCGCACCCTCTGGAAACACCATATATTTT
.	TRBV15	TRBD1	TRBJ2-4	CATSRDRGTGGFIQYF	TGTGCCACCAGCAGAGATCGAGGGACAGGGGGCTTCATTCAGTACTTC
.	TRBV10-3	.	TRBJ2-7	CAISESYGSYEQYF	TGTGCCATCAGTGAGTCTTACGGCTCCTACGAGCAGTACTTC
once	TRBV6-5	.	TRBJ2-2	CASSFWSGELFF	TGTGCCAGCAGTTTCTGGTCCGGGGAGCTGTTTTTT
.	TRBV28	TRBD1	TRBJ2-1	CASSLMGQYNEQFF	TGTGCCAGCAGTTTAATGGGACAGTACAATGAGCAGTTCTTC
.	TRBV5-1	TRBD2	TRBJ2-1	CASSLSTSGRVRNEQFF	TGCGCCAGCAGCTTGAGTACTAGCGGGAGAGTGAGAAATGAGCAGTTCTTC
.	TRBV10-3	TRBD1	TRBJ2-3	CAIRGTGGFADTQYF	TGTGCCATCAGGGGGACAGGGGGTTTCGCAGATACGCAGTATTTT
once	TRBV4-1	TRBD2	TRBJ2-1	CASSQGLAAYNEQFF	TGCGCCAGCAGCCAAGGACTAGCGGCCTACAATGAGCAGTTCTTC
.	TRBV27	.	TRBJ2-4	CASSLRDNKNIQYF	TGTGCCAGCAGTCTACGAGATAACAAAAACATTCAGTACTTC
.	TRBV28	TRBD1	TRBJ1-5	CASSRQTGYNQPQHF	TGTGCCAGCAGCCGTCAGACAGGGTATAATCAGCCCCAGCATTTT
.	TRBV7-8	TRBD1	TRBJ1-2	CASSGLRTGGYGYTF	TGTGCCAGCAGCGGTTTAAGGACAGGGGGCTATGGCTACACCTTC
.	TRBV5-4	TRBD2	TRBJ2-3	CASSELAVSSTDTQYF	TGTGCCAGCAGCGAACTAGCGGTCTCTAGCACAGATACGCAGTATTTT
.	TRBV19	.	TRBJ2-6	CATLSRGGGVGANVLTF	TGTGCCACCTTGTCTAGAGGAGGTGGGGTTGGGGCCAACGTCCTGACTTTC
.	TRBV4-1	TRBD1	TRBJ2-1	CASSHAGQGGNEQFF	TGCGCCAGCAGCCACGCGGGACAGGGAGGGAATGAGCAGTTCTTC
.	TRBV27	TRBD2	TRBJ2-1	CASSSIQREGYNEQFF	TGTGCCAGCAGTTCCATACAGCGGGAGGGCTACAATGAGCAGTTCTTC
.	TRBV18	TRBD1	TRBJ2-4	CASSPRDRIAKNIQYF	TGTGCCAGCTCACCACGGGACAGGATAGCCAAAAACATTCAGTACTTC
once	TRBV29-1	TRBD1	TRBJ1-2	CSVAGQDGYTF	TGCAGCGTCGCGGGACAGGATGGCTACACCTTC